This T cell receptor beta chain emerged from a study of cytomegalovirus exposure and HLA in healthy donors. V was shortened by 11 bases and J by 0 bases, with 14 bases between the two germline ends. The CDR3 is 13 amino acids. Germline assignment: CDR1 ENHRY and CDR2 SYGVKD. The PCR employed 60 Vbeta primers together with 13 Jbeta primers. TCRdb's copy holds only in-frame clones and misses some; the assay was immunoSEQ multiplex PCR. This table holds some 170,000 clones, around 80% found once. Note on this clone: Antigen: not known.

Study-wide results and caveats: Both high specificity and high sensitivity reportedly marked the classifier's diagnosis of cytomegalovirus status. Prior analysis indicated that the majority of TCR beta V segments exhibited productivity approximately 87% or approximately 30% of the time. In vitro assays verified that a few CMV-associated chains recognized CMV antigens specifically. 87-base-pair reads could not separate some V segments, including TRBV6-2 and TRBV6-3.

The sequence was collected from a girl aged 10 to 17 in good health and CMV-seropositive. Material: PBMCs. The chain uses TRBV10-3 and TRBJ2-7; D possibly corresponds to TRBD1 (6 bases). CDR3 sequence (DNA): TGTGCCTCAGCCCGGGACAACTCCTACGAGCAGTACTTC. Amino acids: CASARDNSYEQYF.